Described below is a single T cell receptor beta chain sequence and its context. Its antigen is not identified. One end of the junction does not line up with germline, which may come from a read error. Each CDR3 protein gets one entry after TCRdb re-called the reads with MiXCR. Altogether fewer than 350,000 distinct CDR3 sequences are present, more than 8% being singletons, with the ten largest covering about 4.5%. Germline CDR1 and CDR2: SGHDT and YYEEEE. CDR3 size: 11 residues. The data belong to a study of T cell repertoires in cytomegalovirus infection. Study in general: A matching HLA type, together with CMV infection, was signaled by public TCR beta signatures.

Whole-study findings and limits: Frequencies of public TCR beta families were cumulated, and this identified carriers of CMV plus the relevant HLA. HLA-C-restricted CMV clonotypes gave the most frequent clonotype in two of eight donors.

V is TRBV5-6 and J is TRBJ2-1; unclear D gene. The receptor comes from a human donor in good health (CMV status not recorded). Some clones in this sample may be carry-over from other donors' samples. The material sequenced was PBMCs. The CDR3 DNA sequence: TGTGCCAGCAGCTTGGAATGGGAATGGATCTTC. Protein: CASSLEWEWIF.